Sequencing of this T cell receptor beta chain was carried out in a study of T cells in Graves' hyperthyroidism and ophthalmopathy. This clonotype was detected ten times or more. The target antigen is unknown. Researchers took RNA transcripts and amplified the TCR beta CDR3 regions from them. A set of HTBI primers served as the primers for a first-round RT-PCR of the TCR CDR3. TCRdb itself ran the multiplex PCR reads through MiXCR, one entry per CDR3 protein. The data contain 140,000 or so distinct CDR3 sequences, 22% of them seen just once; the ten biggest clones take up over 60%. The hyperthyroidism was newly diagnosed and had lasted under 2 months; the patients were aged 18 to 65. Isolation of PBMCs was performed on around 9.3 ml fresh peripheral blood. CDR3 length: 16 residues. Germline assignment: CDR1 LNHDA and CDR2 SQIVND (reference sequence). Trimming pared 9 bases from V and 3 bases from J, leaving 23 bases between.

Study-wide findings and caveats: Clonotypes that were expanded in thyroid above 0.001 mostly appeared in blood too. The authors' 13 V-J model separated ophthalmopathy from stable hyperthyroidism.

The material sequenced was blood. The chain recombines TRBV19 with TRBJ1-2; tentatively, D is TRBD1 (6 bases). The clonotype comes from a woman in her forties or fifties with Graves' hyperthyroidism that later progressed to Graves' ophthalmopathy. The CDR3 loop is CASSDPRGAGDYGYTF. In DNA form, the CDR3 reads TGTGCCAGCTCCGATCCGAGGGGGGCAGGGGACTATGGCTACACCTTC.